These 24 T cell receptor beta chains were sequenced from one sample in a study of OX40 agonist ivuxolimab in advanced cancers. Clones were read by immunoSEQ multiplex PCR, and TCRdb kept only the in-frame ones, dropping some. The repertoire consists of around 67,000 clones, with 75% to 85% occurring once and the leading ten covering around 1.3%. The sequences come from CD4+ or CD8+ T cells sorted from blood, collected in a trial of the OX40 agonist ivuxolimab. The receptors shown here come from an adult with an advanced solid tumor such as melanoma, head and neck, liver or kidney cancer.

This clone was picked up a small number of times. The J gene is TRBJ2-2, the V gene TRBV6-1; D is undetermined. The CDR3 has 14 amino acids. Germline CDR1 is MNHNS and CDR2 is SASEGT. Trimming removed 6 bases at V and 2 bases at J, with 10 bases between. The chain's CDR3 is CASRSTQNTGELFF. For the CDR3, the DNA is TGTGCCAGCAGATCCACACAAAACACCGGGGAGCTGTTTTTT.

A note on this clone: A junction end diverges from the germline sequence, so it may reflect a read error. The chain couples TRBV7-9 to TRBJ2-5; 11 nucleotides line up with TRBD2. The V gene's germline CDR1 is SEHNR and CDR2 FQNEAQ (reference sequence). This CDR3 contains 14 residues. The CDR3: CASSIAGGPETQYF. The CDR3 DNA follows: TGTGCCAGCAGCATAGCGGGGGGGCCCGAGACCCAGTACTTC.

This clone was seen more than once but under ten times. J is TRBJ1-2 and V is TRBV7-9; D not certain. The CDR3 contains 13 residues. V was cut by 5 bases and J by 3 bases, with 10 bases left in between. Germline values: CDR1 SEHNR, CDR2 FQNEAQ (reference sequence). In nucleotides, the CDR3 is TGTGCCAGCAGCCGAGACTGGGACTATGGCTACACCTTC. This codes for CASSRDWDYGYTF.

The chain links TRBV6-1 to TRBJ1-2; D gene unclear. Trimming took off 4 bases at V and 4 bases at J, with 7 bases between the two ends. CDR1 is MNHNS and CDR2 is SASEGT in the germline V gene. The CDR3 spans 12 residues. The CDR3 reads CASSAQFYGYTF. The CDR3 DNA follows: TGTGCCAGCAGTGCACAGTTCTATGGCTACACCTTC.

The V gene is TRBV5-6, the J gene TRBJ1-6; D not certain. Germline loops: CDR1 SGHDT, CDR2 YYEEEE. V lost 0 bases and J lost 0, with 7 bases in between. The CDR3 has 16 amino acids. Here the CDR3 DNA reads TGTGCCAGCAGCTTGGCCCCGAGCTCCTATAATTCACCCCTCCACTTT. This encodes CASSLAPSSYNSPLHF. Supplemented by reference TRBV5-6 and TRBJ1-6, the full variable domain reads DAGVTQSPTHLIKTRGQQVTLRCSPKSGHDTVSWYQQALGQGPQFIFQYYEEEERQRGNFPDRFSGHQFPNYSSELNVNALLLGDSALYLCASSLAPSSYNSPLHFGNGTRLTVT.

The chain links TRBV7-2 to TRBJ2-3; 8 bases line up with TRBD2. The CDR3 is 17 residues long. V lost 5 bases to trimming and J lost 4 bases; unmatched junction nucleotides: 14. CDR1 is SGHTA and CDR2 is FQGNSA in the germline V gene. CDR3 coding DNA: TGTGCCAGCAGCCCGGGGGGGGGCACCCACTTCTCAGATACGCAGTATTTT. This codes for CASSPGGGTHFSDTQYF.

The chain employs TRBV30 and TRBJ2-2; possibly TRBD1 for D (6 bases). This CDR3 is 12 amino acids long. Looked up from germline, CDR1 is GTSNPN and CDR2 is SVGIG (reference sequence). Trimming removed 4 bases at V and 6 bases at J, with 9 bases between. The CDR3 loop is CAWTTGSGELFF. In DNA, the CDR3 is TGTGCCTGGACTACAGGGTCCGGGGAGCTGTTTTTT. The full variable domain, in which reference TRBV30 and TRBJ2-2 provide the parts outside the CDR3, is SQTIHQWPATLVQPVGSPLSLECTVEGTSNPNLYWYRQAAGRGLQLLFYSVGIGQISSEVPQNLSASRPQDRQFILSSKKLLLSDSGFYLCAWTTGSGELFFGEGSRLTVL.

The chain links TRBV5-1 to TRBJ2-3; the D gene could be TRBD1 or TRBD2 (6 bases each). This CDR3 comprises 16 residues. Germline V gene lookup returns CDR1 SGHRS and CDR2 YFSETQ. With 1 base removed from V and 0 bases from J, the gap between germline ends came to 12 bases. This CDR3 reads CASSLKGGASTDTQYF. The CDR3 bases are TGCGCCAGCAGCTTGAAGGGGGGCGCTAGCACAGATACGCAGTATTTT.

The chain employs TRBV7-9 and TRBJ1-1; D is ambiguous. The CDR3 spans 13 residues. Per germline, CDR1 SEHNR and CDR2 FQNEAQ (reference sequence). V dropped 5 bases and J dropped 1 base, with 8 bases sitting between them. For the CDR3, the DNA is TGTGCCAGCAGCCCCAACCCGAACACTGAAGCTTTCTTT. It specifies CASSPNPNTEAFF.

The CDR3 spells CASRAQQGANYGYTF. The CDR3 DNA reads as TGTGCCAGCAGGGCTCAACAGGGGGCTAACTATGGCTACACCTTC. This sequence joins TRBV7-2 and TRBJ1-2, with 8 bases identical to TRBD1. This CDR3 is built from 15 residues. Germline V gene lookup returns CDR1 SGHTA and CDR2 FQGNSA. Losses at the gene ends were 6 bases for V and 0 bases for J; bases not matched to a gene: 6.

The chain has TRBV19 and TRBJ2-5, with 7 bases lining up with TRBD2. Germline V lookup: CDR1 LNHDA, CDR2 SQIVND (reference sequence). The length of the CDR3 is 14 residues. The V segment lost 5 bases and the J segment 2 bases; nucleotides outside the gene matches: 5. The CDR3 bases are TGTGCCAGTAGTGCACTAGCGAGTCAAGAGACCCAGTACTTC. Translating gives CASSALASQETQYF.

The rearrangement links TRBV30 to TRBJ1-2; 7 bases line up with TRBD1. This CDR3 contains 15 residues. V gave up 3 bases and J gave up 5 bases; unmatched junction bases: 12. The germline V gene has CDR1 GTSNPN and CDR2 SVGIG (reference sequence). The CDR3 DNA sequence: TGTGCCTGGAGGACCCAGGGACAGCGGAGGTATGGCTACACCTTC. Translated: CAWRTQGQRRYGYTF.

The chain employs TRBV7-2 and TRBJ1-1, with a tentative D call TRBD1 (5 bases). Germline lookup yields CDR1 SGHTA and CDR2 FQGNSA. The CDR3 loop spans 15 amino acids. Trimming took 0 bases from V and 9 from J, leaving 17 bases between them. CDR3 coding DNA: TGTGCCAGCAGCTTAGCGCTTGGGGCCGCCGTAAAAGCTTTCTTT. This gives the protein CASSLALGAAVKAFF.

The V call is TRBV30, the J call TRBJ1-2; D not resolved. The CDR3 is 12 amino acids. The germline V gene has CDR1 GTSNPN and CDR2 SVGIG (reference sequence). The V and J ends lost 5 bases and 1 base respectively, with 8 bases between them. The CDR3 region is CAWSMDNYGYTF. CDR3 nucleotides: TGTGCCTGGTCGATGGATAACTATGGCTACACCTTC.

The rearrangement joins TRBV5-1 to TRBJ1-4; no firm D call. The V end was cut by 1 base, the J end by 4 bases, with 8 bases between. CDR3 size: 14 residues. Germline lookup yields CDR1 SGHRS and CDR2 YFSETQ. The CDR3 loop reads CASSLTRDNEKLFF. DNA of the CDR3: TGCGCCAGCAGCTTGACACGCGATAATGAAAAACTGTTTTTT.

The rearrangement uses TRBV15 and TRBJ2-5; D is possibly TRBD1 or TRBD2 (5 bases each). Trimming left V 3 bases short and J 3 bases short, with 14 bases between. This CDR3 has 15 amino acids. Germline CDR1 and CDR2: LNHNV and YYDKDF (reference sequence). The chain's CDR3 is CATSRGRGSKETQYF. CDR3 nucleotide sequence: TGTGCCACCAGCAGGGGCCGGGGCAGTAAAGAGACCCAGTACTTC.

The sample holds a few counts of this clone. This chain joins TRBV19 and TRBJ1-3; 9 positions match TRBD1. Per the germline V gene, CDR1 is LNHDA and CDR2 is SQIVND (reference sequence). This CDR3 is built from 14 residues. With 7 bases clipped from V and 2 bases from J, the junction kept 3 bases outside the gene matches. The CDR3 region is CASTDRGAGNTIYF. CDR3 sequence (DNA): TGTGCCAGTACTGACAGGGGGGCTGGAAACACCATATATTTT.

This rearrangement joins TRBV18 to TRBJ1-1; 7 bases map to TRBD1. V shed 3 bases, J shed 4 bases, and the junction held 8 bases outside the gene matches. This CDR3 spans 15 amino acids. Germline CDR1 is KGHSH and CDR2 is LQKENI. The CDR3 here is CASSPLTGEGTEAFF. Written as DNA, the CDR3 is TGTGCCAGCTCACCGCTCACAGGGGAGGGCACTGAAGCTTTCTTT.

J is TRBJ2-1 and V is TRBV15; D uncertain. Germline CDR1 is LNHNV and CDR2 is YYDKDF (reference sequence). This CDR3 has 14 amino acids. The V and J ends lost 0 bases and 6 bases respectively, with 9 bases between them. This CDR3 reads CATSRDFPGNEQFF. For the CDR3, the DNA is TGTGCCACCAGCAGAGATTTCCCTGGCAATGAGCAGTTCTTC.

The chain carries TRBV19 and TRBJ2-1, with a possible D match to TRBD1 (6 bases). This CDR3 has 14 residues. From germline, CDR1 is LNHDA and CDR2 SQIVND (reference sequence). Trimming stripped 0 bases from V and 11 bases from J, with 14 bases between. CDR3 region: CASSIDLGAGQQFF. CDR3 coding DNA: TGTGCCAGTAGTATAGATTTGGGGGCCGGCCAGCAGTTCTTC.

This chain joins TRBV6-5 and TRBJ1-2, with no clear D. The germline gives CDR1 MNHEY, CDR2 SVGAGI. V was shortened by 0 bases and J by 3 bases, with 5 bases between the two germline ends. This CDR3 contains 13 residues. CDR3 amino acids: CASSYSRDYGYTF. The CDR3 DNA sequence: TGTGCCAGCAGTTACTCGAGAGACTATGGCTACACCTTC.

V and J are TRBV6-5 and TRBJ2-7; TRBD2 aligns across 7 bases. The junction had 6 bases not matched to a gene; V was cut back by 6 bases and J by 4 bases. CDR3 length: 13 residues. Looked up from germline, CDR1 is MNHEY and CDR2 is SVGAGI. The CDR3 loop reads CASSEERGYEQYF. As DNA, the CDR3 is TGTGCCAGCAGCGAGGAGCGGGGATACGAGCAGTACTTC.

V and J are TRBV6-5 and TRBJ2-1; tentatively, D is TRBD2 (5 bases). From germline, CDR1 is MNHEY and CDR2 SVGAGI. The CDR3 runs to 15 residues. With 7 bases removed from V and 1 base from J, the gap between germline ends came to 14 bases. This CDR3 is CASTFRGRSYNEQFF. The CDR3 DNA follows: TGTGCCAGCACGTTCCGGGGAAGGTCCTACAATGAGCAGTTCTTC.

The CDR3 coding sequence is TGTGCCAGCATTTCCGGGACAGAGAACACTGAAGCTTTCTTT. Translation gives CASISGTENTEAFF. The genes are TRBV6-5 and TRBJ1-1, with TRBD1 matching over 7 bases. Germline CDR1 MNHEY, CDR2 SVGAGI. CDR3 length: 14 residues. With V trimmed by 7 bases and J by 1 base, 6 bases remained unmatched.